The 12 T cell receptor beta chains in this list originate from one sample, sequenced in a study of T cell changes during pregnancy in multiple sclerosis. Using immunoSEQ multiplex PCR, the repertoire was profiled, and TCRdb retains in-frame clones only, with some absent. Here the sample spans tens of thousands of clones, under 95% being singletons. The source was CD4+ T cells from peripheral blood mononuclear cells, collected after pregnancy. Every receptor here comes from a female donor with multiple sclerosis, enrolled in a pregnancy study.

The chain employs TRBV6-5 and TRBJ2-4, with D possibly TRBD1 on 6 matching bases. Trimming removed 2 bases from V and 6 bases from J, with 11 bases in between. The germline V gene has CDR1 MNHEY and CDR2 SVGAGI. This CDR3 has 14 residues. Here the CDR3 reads CASSYDRLANIQYF. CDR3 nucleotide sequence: TGTGCCAGCAGTTACGACAGGCTGGCAAACATTCAGTACTTC.

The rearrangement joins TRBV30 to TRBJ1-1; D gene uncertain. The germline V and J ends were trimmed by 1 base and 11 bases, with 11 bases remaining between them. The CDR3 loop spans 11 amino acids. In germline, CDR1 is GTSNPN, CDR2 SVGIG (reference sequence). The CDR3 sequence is CAWSAGVSAFF. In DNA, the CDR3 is TGTGCCTGGAGTGCCGGGGTTAGCGCTTTCTTT.

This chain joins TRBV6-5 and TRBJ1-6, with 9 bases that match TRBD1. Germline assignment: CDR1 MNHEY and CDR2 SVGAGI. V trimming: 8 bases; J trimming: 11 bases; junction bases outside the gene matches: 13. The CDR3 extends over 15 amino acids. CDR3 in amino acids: CASRPTGQGVTPLHF. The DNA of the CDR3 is TGTGCCAGCCGACCGACGGGACAGGGCGTGACACCCCTCCACTTT.

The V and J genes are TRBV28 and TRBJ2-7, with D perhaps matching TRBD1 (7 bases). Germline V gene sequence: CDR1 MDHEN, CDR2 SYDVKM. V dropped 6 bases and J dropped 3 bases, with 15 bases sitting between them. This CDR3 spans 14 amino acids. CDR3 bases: TGTGCCAGCAGATTCTCAGGGGGGAGCTACGAGCAGTACTTC. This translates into CASRFSGGSYEQYF.

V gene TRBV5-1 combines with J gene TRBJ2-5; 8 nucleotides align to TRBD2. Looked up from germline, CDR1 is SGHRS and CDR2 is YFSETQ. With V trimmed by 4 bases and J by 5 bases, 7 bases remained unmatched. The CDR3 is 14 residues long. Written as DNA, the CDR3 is TGCGCCAGCAGCGTACGGGGGGGCGGGGAGACCCAGTACTTC. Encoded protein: CASSVRGGGETQYF.

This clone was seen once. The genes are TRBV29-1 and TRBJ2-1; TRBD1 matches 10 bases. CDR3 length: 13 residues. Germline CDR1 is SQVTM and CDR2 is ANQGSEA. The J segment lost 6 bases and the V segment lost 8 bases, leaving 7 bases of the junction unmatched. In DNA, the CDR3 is TGCAGCCTACGACAGGGGGCTTCCAATGAGCAGTTCTTC. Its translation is CSLRQGASNEQFF.

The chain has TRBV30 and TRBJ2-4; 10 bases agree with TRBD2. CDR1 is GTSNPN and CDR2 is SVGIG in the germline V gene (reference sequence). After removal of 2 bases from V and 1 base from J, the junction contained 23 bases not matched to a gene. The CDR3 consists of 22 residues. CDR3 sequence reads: CAWSFGPSSGRVAKDAKNIQYF. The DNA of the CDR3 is TGTGCCTGGAGTTTTGGACCTTCGAGCGGGAGGGTCGCAAAGGACGCCAAAAACATTCAGTACTTC.

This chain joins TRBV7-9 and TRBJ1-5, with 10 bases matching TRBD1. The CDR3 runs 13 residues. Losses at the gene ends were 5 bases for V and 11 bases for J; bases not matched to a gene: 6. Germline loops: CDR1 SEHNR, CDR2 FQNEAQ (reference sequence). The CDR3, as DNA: TGTGCCAGCAGCGTAAAGGGACAGGGGACCCAGCATTTT. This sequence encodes CASSVKGQGTQHF.

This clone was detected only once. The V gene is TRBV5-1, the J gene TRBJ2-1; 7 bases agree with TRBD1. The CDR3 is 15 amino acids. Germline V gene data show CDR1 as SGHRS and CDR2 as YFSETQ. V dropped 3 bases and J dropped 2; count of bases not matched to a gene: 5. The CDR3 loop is CASSSTGTAYNEQFF. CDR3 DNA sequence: TGCGCCAGCAGCTCGACCGGGACAGCCTACAATGAGCAGTTCTTC.

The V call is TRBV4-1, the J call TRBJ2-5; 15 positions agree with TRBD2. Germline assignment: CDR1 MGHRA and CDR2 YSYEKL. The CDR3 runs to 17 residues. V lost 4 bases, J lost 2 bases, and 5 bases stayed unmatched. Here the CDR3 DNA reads TGCGCCAGCAGCCCAGGACTAGCGGGGGGGGTACAAGAGACCCAGTACTTC. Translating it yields CASSPGLAGGVQETQYF.

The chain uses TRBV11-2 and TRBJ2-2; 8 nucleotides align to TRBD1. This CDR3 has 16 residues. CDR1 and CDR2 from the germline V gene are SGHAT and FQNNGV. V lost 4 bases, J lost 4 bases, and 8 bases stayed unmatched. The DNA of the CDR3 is TGTGCCAGCAGCTACGCCGAGACAGGGGCCACCGGGGAGCTGTTTTTT. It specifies CASSYAETGATGELFF.

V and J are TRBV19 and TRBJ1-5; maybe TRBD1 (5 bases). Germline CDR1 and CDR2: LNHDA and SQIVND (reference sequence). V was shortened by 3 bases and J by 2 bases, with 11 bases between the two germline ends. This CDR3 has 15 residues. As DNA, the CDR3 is TGTGCCAGTAGTATCGTCAGGGAGGGCAATCAGCCCCAGCATTTT. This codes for CASSIVREGNQPQHF.